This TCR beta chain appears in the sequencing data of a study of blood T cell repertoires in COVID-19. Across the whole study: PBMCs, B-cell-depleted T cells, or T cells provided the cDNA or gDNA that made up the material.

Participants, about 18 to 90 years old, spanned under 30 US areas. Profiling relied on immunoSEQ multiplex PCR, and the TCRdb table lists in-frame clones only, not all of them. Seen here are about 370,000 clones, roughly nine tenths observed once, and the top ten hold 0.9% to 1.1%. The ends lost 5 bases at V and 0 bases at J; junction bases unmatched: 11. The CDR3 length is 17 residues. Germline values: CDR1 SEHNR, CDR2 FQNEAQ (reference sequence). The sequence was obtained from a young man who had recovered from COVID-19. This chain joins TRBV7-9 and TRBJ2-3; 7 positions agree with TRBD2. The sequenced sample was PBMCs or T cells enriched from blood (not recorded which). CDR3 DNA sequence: TGTGCCAGCAGCCCCCTTGGGGGGGGGACTAGCACAGATACGCAGTATTTT. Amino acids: CASSPLGGGTSTDTQYF.